These 20 T cell receptor beta chains came from one sample sequenced in a study of T cell changes during pregnancy in multiple sclerosis (dated by TCRdb to about 2019). Libraries were prepared through the immunoSEQ multiplex PCR assay. The immuneACCESS repertoire file appears here via TCRdb, limited to in-frame rearrangements. These files lack a portion of the clones; in checked studies, under half of the deficit traces to unresolved V genes, and the cause of the others is not known. The sample table lists about 73,000 clones, around 92% of them with a count of one. Clones ranked in the top ten supply 2.5% to 3.5% of the sample. This specimen was peripheral blood, taken in the third trimester of pregnancy. The receptors originated from a female donor in good health, enrolled as a control in a pregnancy study.

This rearrangement joins TRBV13 to TRBJ2-7; possible D gene TRBD2, 5 bases. V gave up 3 bases and J gave up 3 bases, with 9 bases separating them. Germline V lookup: CDR1 PRHDT, CDR2 FYEKMQ (reference sequence). CDR3 length equals 13 residues. The CDR3 here is CASSFLTSYEQYF. The CDR3 DNA follows: TGTGCCAGCAGCTTTCTCACTAGCTACGAGCAGTACTTC.

The J gene is TRBJ1-3, the V gene TRBV7-6, with 8 nucleotides matching TRBD1. The V gene's germline CDR1 is SGHVS and CDR2 FNYEAQ. The CDR3 length is 15 residues. V lost 2 bases and J lost 0; bases outside the gene matches: 0. The DNA for the CDR3 is TGTGCCAGCAGCTTACAGGGGGCCTCTGGAAACACCATATATTTT. It codes for CASSLQGASGNTIYF.

The V gene is TRBV28, the J gene TRBJ2-7, with TRBD2 matching over 13 bases. Germline CDR1 reads MDHEN; CDR2 reads SYDVKM. V trimming: 7 bases; J trimming: 5 bases; junction bases outside the gene matches: 8. This CDR3 is 15 amino acids long. CDR3 region: CASTFRTSGSHEQYF. The CDR3, as DNA: TGTGCCAGCACTTTCCGGACTAGCGGGAGTCACGAGCAGTACTTC.

In this sample, this clone turned up once. The chain uses TRBV7-3 and TRBJ1-1; 7 nucleotides match TRBD1. From germline, CDR1 is SGHTA and CDR2 FQGTGA. This CDR3 comprises 13 residues. Trimming removed 3 bases from V and 7 bases from J; junction bases left unmatched: 5. The CDR3 DNA reads as TGTGCCAGCAGCTTGGACAGGATAAGTGAAGCTTTCTTT. Translation: CASSLDRISEAFF.

The V gene is TRBV5-1, the J gene TRBJ2-2; 7 nucleotides line up with TRBD2. Losses at the gene ends were 0 bases for V and 5 bases for J; bases not matched to a gene: 4. The germline gives CDR1 SGHRS, CDR2 YFSETQ. CDR3 length equals 15 residues. The CDR3 DNA reads TGCGCCAGCAGCTTGGCCGTGGGGGGGACCGGGGAGCTGTTTTTT. It specifies CASSLAVGGTGELFF. Variable domain in full (rest from reference TRBV5-1 and TRBJ2-2): KAGVTQTPRYLIKTRGQQVTLSCSPISGHRSVSWYQQTPGQGLQFLFEYFSETQRNKGNFPGRFSGRQFSNSRSEMNVSTLELGDSALYLCASSLAVGGTGELFFGEGSRLTVL.

The chain is built from TRBV4-3 and TRBJ2-1; tentative D call: TRBD2 (6 bases). The germline V and J ends were trimmed by 3 bases and 1 base, with 10 bases remaining between them. CDR3 length equals 15 residues. Per germline, CDR1 LGHNA and CDR2 YSLEER. Here the CDR3 DNA reads TGCGCCAGCAGCCAGTTAGCGGATTCCTACAATGAGCAGTTCTTC. Amino acids: CASSQLADSYNEQFF.

The V gene is TRBV6-1, the J gene TRBJ2-7; TRBD2 aligns across 8 bases. The CDR3 consists of 14 residues. V lost 4 bases and J lost 0; bases outside the gene matches: 2. Germline V gene lookup returns CDR1 MNHNS and CDR2 SASEGT. CDR3: CASSGRGASYEQYF. The CDR3 region has the DNA TGTGCCAGCAGTGGGCGGGGGGCCTCCTACGAGCAGTACTTC.

The CDR3 DNA sequence: TGTGCCAGCAGCTACGCGGGAGCCACCTACGAGCAGTACTTC. This translates into CASSYAGATYEQYF. The chain has TRBV7-9 and TRBJ2-7; 7 bases are shared with TRBD2. Germline V gene lookup returns CDR1 SEHNR and CDR2 FQNEAQ (reference sequence). V lost 4 bases, J lost 2 bases, and 5 bases stayed unmatched. The CDR3 spans 14 residues.

The V and J genes are TRBV2 and TRBJ2-7; 13 positions match TRBD2. V trimming: 5 bases; J trimming: 7 bases; junction bases outside the gene matches: 8. Looked up from germline, CDR1 is SNHLY and CDR2 is FYNNEI. The CDR3 loop spans 15 amino acids. The CDR3 is CASSLRGLAGEEQYF. The DNA for the CDR3 is TGTGCCAGCAGTCTTAGAGGACTAGCGGGAGAAGAGCAGTACTTC.

The chain has TRBV7-2 and TRBJ2-3; D is perhaps TRBD2 (7 bases). The CDR3 covers 15 residues. Between the trimmed V and J ends, which lost 3 bases and 10 bases, there was a span of 20 bases. CDR1 is SGHTA, CDR2 FQGNSA, per germline. Written as DNA, the CDR3 is TGTGCCAGCAGCTTGGGGGGCGGGGGACTCGTGGCGCAGTATTTT. Amino acid sequence: CASSLGGGGLVAQYF.

CDR3 nucleotides: TGTGCCAGCAGCGTAGGAAGCGGGACCCAGTACTTC. Residues: CASSVGSGTQYF. This sequence joins TRBV5-4 and TRBJ2-5; TRBD2 is a possible D gene (5 bases). The CDR3 runs to 12 residues. Germline values: CDR1 SGHNT, CDR2 YYREEE (reference sequence). V was cut by 4 bases and J by 7 bases, with 11 bases left in between.

This sequence joins TRBV5-1 and TRBJ2-1; TRBD2 aligns across 9 bases. The germline gives CDR1 SGHRS, CDR2 YFSETQ. CDR3 length equals 16 residues. With V trimmed by 4 bases and J by 0 bases, 5 bases remained unmatched. The CDR3 DNA reads TGCGCCAGCAGCGAGCATAGCGGGGGCTCCTACAATGAGCAGTTCTTC. This codes for CASSEHSGGSYNEQFF.

The chain uses TRBV11-2 and TRBJ2-2, with 7 bases fitting TRBD1. Germline loops: CDR1 SGHAT, CDR2 FQNNGV. The junction had 6 bases not matched to a gene; V was cut back by 2 bases and J by 6 bases. The CDR3 spans 15 residues. CDR3 coding DNA: TGTGCCAGCAGCTTAATACAGGGGAATCCCGGGGAGCTGTTTTTT. It translates to CASSLIQGNPGELFF.

The rearrangement joins TRBV11-2 to TRBJ2-1; a possible D gene is TRBD1 (7 bases). The CDR3 consists of 17 residues. The germline gives CDR1 SGHAT, CDR2 FQNNGV. The V gene lost 4 bases and the J gene lost 8 bases, with 24 bases spanning the gap. CDR3 DNA sequence: TGTGCCAGCAGCTCCCTCCCCGAGGGGGCGCGGGGCGATGAGCAGTTCTTC. This codes for CASSSLPEGARGDEQFF.

This chain uses TRBV5-1 with TRBJ2-1, with D tentatively TRBD2 (7 bases). V dropped 0 bases and J dropped 6 bases, with 13 bases sitting between them. The CDR3 consists of 15 residues. The germline V gene has CDR1 SGHRS and CDR2 YFSETQ. In DNA form, the CDR3 reads TGCGCCAGCAGCTTGGATGGGAGGGGGAGCAATGAGCAGTTCTTC. This encodes CASSLDGRGSNEQFF.

This rearrangement joins TRBV9 to TRBJ2-7; maybe TRBD1 (6 bases). Looked up from germline, CDR1 is SGDLS and CDR2 is YYNGEE. The germline V and J ends were trimmed by 1 base and 5 bases, with 13 bases remaining between them. This CDR3 has 14 amino acids. The CDR3: CASSVYWQGNEQYF. The CDR3 DNA is TGTGCCAGCAGCGTATATTGGCAGGGGAACGAGCAGTACTTC.

CDR3 in amino acids: CATSRDPDSESYEQYF. CDR3 nucleotide sequence: TGTGCCACCAGCAGAGACCCCGACAGTGAATCCTACGAGCAGTACTTC. The rearrangement uses TRBV15 and TRBJ2-7, with D maybe TRBD1 (5 bases). The CDR3 loop spans 16 amino acids. Trimming shortened V by 0 bases and J by 1 base, and 13 bases separated the two germline ends. The germline V gene encodes CDR1 LNHNV and CDR2 YYDKDF (reference sequence). The entire variable domain, with the rest obtained from reference TRBV15 and TRBJ2-7, is as follows: DAMVIQNPRYQVTQFGKPVTLSCSQTLNHNVMYWYQQKSSQAPKLLFHYYDKDFNNEADTPDNFQSRRPNTSFCFLDIRSPGLGDTAMYLCATSRDPDSESYEQYFGPGTRLTVT.

This chain connects TRBV30 to TRBJ2-1; 10 nucleotides match TRBD1. J lost 6 bases, V lost 0 bases, and 5 bases had no gene match. Looked up from germline, CDR1 is GTSNPN and CDR2 is SVGIG (reference sequence). This CDR3 is built from 15 residues. This CDR3 is CAWSVPGTGVNEQFF. The DNA for the CDR3 is TGTGCCTGGAGTGTACCTGGGACAGGGGTCAATGAGCAGTTCTTC.

The rearrangement uses TRBV4-2 and TRBJ2-5, with D uncertain. The CDR3 has 14 residues. Germline assignment: CDR1 LGHNA and CDR2 YNFKEQ. V was pared by 1 base and J by 3 bases, with 9 bases between. The CDR3 here is CASSQGGPEETQYF. CDR3 coding DNA: TGTGCCAGCAGCCAAGGTGGGCCAGAAGAGACCCAGTACTTC.

The chain uses TRBV28 and TRBJ2-7, with D possibly matching TRBD1 (6 bases). The CDR3 runs 13 residues. Looked up from germline, CDR1 is MDHEN and CDR2 is SYDVKM. The V and J ends lost 6 bases and 4 bases respectively, with 13 bases between them. The CDR3 is CASRTQGRYEQYF. DNA of the CDR3: TGTGCCAGCAGGACACAGGGTCGGTACGAGCAGTACTTC.